This TCR beta chain was observed in a study of blood T cells in healthy people across ages (dated by TCRdb to between 2014 and 2017). Describing the broader study: In model experiments, template switching captured about one uniquely barcoded TCR beta cDNA molecule for every two T cells. Using deep sequencing normalized with unique cDNA molecular identifiers, the study measured how TCR beta repertoire diversity changes with age. The donors were split into four age groups: young (average approximately 16 years), middle-aged (about 40), aged (roughly 65) and long-lived (approximately 89). To avoid experimental bias, donors of different ages were spread randomly across the sequencing lanes. Two additional independent replicas of 1 million unique cDNA reads from the same blood draw were analyzed for two donors (one aged 18 to 30 and one aged 80 or older).

Systemically healthy Caucasian individuals from Russia, about 38 in total and aged roughly 6 to 95 years, were included as donors. Around 9.8 milliliters of peripheral blood were collected from each donor into EDTA-treated Vacutainer tubes. Ficoll-Paque density-gradient centrifugation was used to isolate PBMCs, with at least 7 million per sample. Trizol reagent was used to extract total RNA from the PBMCs, yielding at least 6 micrograms per sample. For every donor, flow cytometry on a PBMC aliquot measured the percentage of naive CD45RAhigh/CD27high T cells. The library was made by 5' RACE. The sequencer was an Illumina HiSeq 2500. A second PCR of roughly 6 to 12 cycles was run with a J-beta primer mix and a sample-barcoded 5' primer. A template-switch 5' adaptor carrying 12 random nucleotides introduced a unique molecular identifier onto each TCR beta cDNA molecule. Each sample yielded at least 3 million CDR3-containing paired-end reads. The Mint cDNA synthesis kit, primed by a TRBC-specific oligonucleotide, was used to synthesize first-strand cDNA from all RNA. Following uracil-DNA glycosylase treatment, a first 18-cycle PCR with universal primers M1SS and BC2_uni_R was performed on all cDNA. As for the original processing: Normalization of each sample was performed by random selection of 1 million high-quality reads, each carrying a distinct molecular identifier. Reads sharing molecular identifiers were discarded rather than binned into consensus sequences. CDR3 identification, clonotype clustering and error correction used MiTCR with a Q25 quality threshold and the strictest error-elimination algorithm. A nonparametric unseen species model with Euler transformation was used to estimate lower-bound total TCR beta diversity. TCRdb reanalyzed the raw reads on its own, using fastp at Q25 for trimming and MiXCR for clone calling, and kept in-frame beta chains. Each entry is one CDR3 protein sequence, shown with its most common DNA and genes. The V and J calls were determined by TCRdb, not by the authors. The sample includes about 1.7 million distinct CDR3 sequences, with over 25% observed a single time. 7% to 9% of the sample is in the top ten clones.

The trim is 7 bases for V and 3 bases for J, with a gap of 17 bases between the germline ends. The CDR3 starts with the cysteine, ends with the phenylalanine, and has 15 residues. The CDR3 DNA has 45 bases and is translated from base 1. The germline V gene sets CDR1 to SGHAT and CDR2 to FQNNGV. The paper's findings and limits, for the study overall: Observed TCR beta diversity per million T cells fell roughly linearly with age, and a significant reduction was already apparent by age about 38. Compared with the aged group, the long-lived group had more naive CD4+ T cells, fewer expanded clones and increased TCR diversity, suggesting age selection. Since profiling was done on bulk unsorted PBMCs, naive and antigen-experienced compartments could not be conclusively compared. Observed TCR beta diversity correlated strongly with the percentage of naive T cells measured by flow cytometry. The CMV infection status of donors was not known, potentially confounding age-related changes in expanded clonotypes. Estimates of total diversity from one million sequenced T cells were regarded as lower bounds and underestimates.

In its sample, this clonotype was seen a few times. It lacks a known antigen. No base qualities exist here, and no much larger clone lies one base off it. Input material: blood. This receptor was identified in a woman in her twenties or thirties in good health. Recombination linked TRBV11-2 to TRBJ2-3; the D gene is perhaps TRBD2, on 6 matching bases. The sequenced DNA: TGTGCCAGCAACACCCGGGACTCGGTAACAGATACGCAGTATTTT. It translates to CASNTRDSVTDTQYF.